The 16 T cell receptor beta chains below were found in one sample sequenced in a study of T cells in Graves' hyperthyroidism and ophthalmopathy. The TCR beta CDR3 regions underwent amplification using RNA transcripts as the source. Carried out on the TCR CDR3, a first-round RT-PCR used the HTBI primer set. TCRdb passed the multiplex PCR reads through MiXCR, listing each CDR3 protein once. Found here are about 590,000 distinct CDR3 sequences, approximately 14% of them singletons; the top ten hold 6.5% to 8%. The specimen was blood. The receptors were sampled from a woman in her 30s with Graves' hyperthyroidism.

This clonotype has more than one count but fewer than ten. The rearrangement links TRBV4-2 to TRBJ1-6; D ambiguous. The CDR3 totals 13 residues. Trimming stripped 0 bases from V and 7 bases from J, with 4 bases between. Germline CDR1 and CDR2: LGHNA and YNFKEQ. This CDR3 is CASSQEGNSPLHF. The CDR3, as DNA: TGTGCCAGCAGCCAAGAGGGGAATTCACCCCTCCACTTT.

This clonotype was picked up many times. The V gene is TRBV28, the J gene TRBJ2-1; 10 bases agree with TRBD1. Per germline, CDR1 MDHEN and CDR2 SYDVKM. The CDR3 has 15 residues. V lost 3 bases to trimming and J lost 6 bases; unmatched junction nucleotides: 5. CDR3 sequence reads: CASSFTGTGVNEQFF. DNA for the CDR3: TGTGCCAGCAGTTTCACGGGGACAGGGGTCAATGAGCAGTTCTTC.

The CDR3 DNA is TGTGCCAGCAGCGATAACAGTGAGCAGTTCTTC. Residues: CASSDNSEQFF. The chain is built from TRBV7-8 and TRBJ2-1; D unresolved. CDR1 is SGHVS, CDR2 FQNEAQ, per germline. The CDR3 extends over 11 amino acids. V was shortened by 5 bases and J by 9 bases, with 8 bases between the two germline ends.

This clonotype was counted only a few times. The CDR3 nucleotides are TGTGCCAGCAGTTACTCGACAGGCTACACCTTC. Translated, it gives CASSYSTGYTF. The rearrangement links TRBV6-5 to TRBJ1-2; D remains unclear. The V gene's germline CDR1 is MNHEY and CDR2 SVGAGI. Trimming took 0 bases from V and 8 from J, leaving 4 bases between them. The CDR3 runs 11 residues.

Only a few counts were recorded for this clonotype. The chain is built from TRBV11-2 and TRBJ2-7, with 8 bases that match TRBD2. CDR1 and CDR2 (germline): SGHAT, FQNNGV. The trim removed 5 bases at V and 0 bases at J, leaving 6 bases unmatched. The CDR3 consists of 15 residues. CDR3 protein: CASSQTGGSSYEQYF. The CDR3 coding sequence is TGTGCCAGCAGCCAAACGGGGGGGAGCTCCTACGAGCAGTACTTC. Variable domain in full (rest from reference TRBV11-2 and TRBJ2-7): EAGVAQSPRYKIIEKRQSVAFWCNPISGHATLYWYQQILGQGPKLLIQFQNNGVVDDSQLPKDRFSAERLKGVDSTLKIQPAKLEDSAVYLCASSQTGGSSYEQYFGPGTRLTVT.

In its sample, this clonotype was seen a few times. This may stem from a read error, because a much larger clone lies one nucleotide away. The J gene is TRBJ1-1, the V gene TRBV4-2; possibly TRBD1 for D (6 bases). V was clipped by 0 bases and J by 1 base, with 6 bases between them. Per germline, CDR1 LGHNA and CDR2 YNFKEQ. The CDR3 extends over 14 amino acids. The CDR3 reads CASSQEDRNTEAFF. For the CDR3, the DNA is TGTGCCAGCAGCCAAGAGGACAGGAACACTGAAGCTTTCTTT.

This clonotype turned up a few times. The chain links TRBV20-1 to TRBJ2-7, with TRBD1 identical over 8 bases. This CDR3 has 14 amino acids. Germline-derived CDR1 and CDR2 are DFQATT and SNEGSKA (reference sequence). V gave up 4 bases and J gave up 5 bases; unmatched junction bases: 10. The CDR3 spells CSATRTGRFDEQYF. CDR3 nucleotide sequence: TGCAGTGCTACGCGGACAGGGCGTTTCGACGAGCAGTACTTC.

The V and J genes are TRBV30 and TRBJ2-5; 8 bases map to TRBD1. Germline V gene lookup returns CDR1 GTSNPN and CDR2 SVGIG (reference sequence). J was trimmed by 5 bases and V by 2 bases; bases with no gene match: 10. CDR3 length equals 15 residues. The CDR3 DNA is TGTGCCTGGAGTCTAGGACAGGGCGTATCGGAGACCCAGTACTTC. It encodes CAWSLGQGVSETQYF. Full variable domain (outside the CDR3, taken from reference TRBV30 and TRBJ2-5): SQTIHQWPATLVQPVGSPLSLECTVEGTSNPNLYWYRQAAGRGLQLLFYSVGIGQISSEVPQNLSASRPQDRQFILSSKKLLLSDSGFYLCAWSLGQGVSETQYFGPGTRLLVL.

This clonotype came up many times. V is TRBV18 and J is TRBJ2-7, with 7 nucleotides matching TRBD1. From germline, CDR1 is KGHSH and CDR2 LQKENI. CDR3 length: 15 amino acids. J lost 1 base, V lost 2 bases, and 5 bases had no gene match. The CDR3 bases are TGTGCCAGCTCACCAGGACAGGACCCTTCCTACGAGCAGTACTTC. Protein product: CASSPGQDPSYEQYF.

This clonotype has just a few counts. The chain carries TRBV4-1 and TRBJ1-4, with D tentatively TRBD1 (6 bases). The CDR3 has 15 amino acids. Germline V CDR1 and CDR2: MGHRA, YSYEKL. V lost 3 bases to trimming and J lost 5 bases, with 13 bases between them. The CDR3 DNA reads as TGCGCCAGCAGCCAGGCAGGACAGCTAAATGAAAAACTGTTTTTT. Translation gives CASSQAGQLNEKLFF.

In its sample, this clonotype was seen many times. The V gene is TRBV7-6, the J gene TRBJ2-1; 10 nucleotides align to TRBD2. This CDR3 comprises 18 residues. Germline V gene lookup returns CDR1 SGHVS and CDR2 FNYEAQ. Unmatched junction bases numbered 9, after V lost 0 bases and J lost 4 bases. The CDR3 sequence: CASSLALRTSGIYNEQFF. The CDR3 DNA follows: TGTGCCAGCAGCTTAGCGCTAAGAACTAGCGGGATTTACAATGAGCAGTTCTTC.

This clonotype showed up just a few times. The CDR3 DNA follows: TGCAGTGCTCCAGGTGATGGGGCTGGGGAGCAGTTCTTC. It translates to CSAPGDGAGEQFF. The V call is TRBV20-1, the J call TRBJ2-1, with D possibly TRBD1 on 5 matching bases. CDR1 is DFQATT, CDR2 SNEGSKA, per germline (reference sequence). The CDR3 length is 13 residues. V lost 5 bases and J 10 bases, leaving 18 bases between the germline ends.

This sequence joins TRBV10-3 and TRBJ1-5; D is unresolved. The CDR3 is made up of 17 amino acids. Germline CDR1 reads ENHRY; CDR2 reads SYGVKD. Trimming left V 0 bases short and J 5 bases short, with 17 bases between. In nucleotides, the CDR3 is TGTGCCATCAGTGAGTCCTTATCCCCTCCACATGATCAGCCCCAGCATTTT. Amino acid sequence: CAISESLSPPHDQPQHF.

The table lists this clonotype with a few counts. The CDR3 bases are TGTGCCAGCAGCTTATCTGGGCTTAATGAAAAACTGTTTTTT. Translation: CASSLSGLNEKLFF. The V call is TRBV7-2, the J call TRBJ1-4; D is unclear. This CDR3 contains 14 residues. Per the germline V gene, CDR1 is SGHTA and CDR2 is FQGNSA. V was clipped by 2 bases and J by 4 bases, with 8 bases between them. Together with reference TRBV7-2 and TRBJ1-4, the CDR3 gives the full variable domain: GAGVSQSPSNKVTEKGKDVELRCDPISGHTALYWYRQSLGQGLEFLIYFQGNSAPDKSGLPSDRFSAERTGGSVSTLTIQRTQQEDSAVYLCASSLSGLNEKLFFGSGTQLSVL.

The CDR3 spells CASSDRGLYGYTF. As DNA, the CDR3 is TGTGCCAGCAGTGATAGGGGGCTGTATGGCTACACCTTC. This chain joins TRBV6-1 and TRBJ1-2; the match to TRBD1 covers 7 bases. The ends lost 3 bases at V and 5 bases at J; junction bases unmatched: 3. The CDR3 consists of 13 residues. CDR1 is MNHNS and CDR2 is SASEGT in the germline V gene.

This clonotype was picked up a small number of times. V gene TRBV6-1 combines with J gene TRBJ2-3; 12 nucleotides line up with TRBD2. This CDR3 has 16 residues. With V trimmed by 5 bases and J by 2 bases, 5 bases remained unmatched. Germline-derived CDR1 and CDR2 are MNHNS and SASEGT. The CDR3 DNA follows: TGTGCCAGCAGTACGACTAGCGGGAGATTCACAGATACGCAGTATTTT. It specifies CASSTTSGRFTDTQYF.